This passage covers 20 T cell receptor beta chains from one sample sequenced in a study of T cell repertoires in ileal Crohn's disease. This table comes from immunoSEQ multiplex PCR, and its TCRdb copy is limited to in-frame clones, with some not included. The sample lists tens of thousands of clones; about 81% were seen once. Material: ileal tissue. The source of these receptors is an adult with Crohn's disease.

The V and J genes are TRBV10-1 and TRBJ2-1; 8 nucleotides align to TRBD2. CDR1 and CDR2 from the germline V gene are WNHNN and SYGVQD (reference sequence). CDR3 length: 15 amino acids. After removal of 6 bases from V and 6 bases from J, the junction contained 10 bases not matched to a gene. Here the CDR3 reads CASSPGGGVSNEQFF. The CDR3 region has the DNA TGCGCCAGCAGCCCCGGGGGGGGTGTAAGCAATGAGCAGTTCTTC.

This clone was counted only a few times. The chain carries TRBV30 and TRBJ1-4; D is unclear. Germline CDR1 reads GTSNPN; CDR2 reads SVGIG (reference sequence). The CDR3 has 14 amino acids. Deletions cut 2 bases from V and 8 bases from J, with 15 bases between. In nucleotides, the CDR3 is TGTGCCTGGAGTCCAGTCGGCGGAGGGGAAAAACTGTTTTTT. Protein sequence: CAWSPVGGGEKLFF.

The chain's CDR3 is CATSVVYSNQPQHF. CDR3 nucleotides: TGTGCCACCAGCGTAGTGTATAGCAATCAGCCCCAGCATTTT. The chain combines TRBV15 with TRBJ1-5; D gene uncertain. Per the germline V gene, CDR1 is LNHNV and CDR2 is YYDKDF (reference sequence). The CDR3 sequence is 14 residues long. V lost 5 bases to trimming and J lost 0 bases, with 8 bases between them.

The CDR3 here is CADRVRSNQPQHF. CDR3 DNA sequence: TGCGCCGACAGGGTTAGGAGCAATCAGCCCCAGCATTTT. The V call is TRBV10-1, the J call TRBJ1-5; 7 bases align to TRBD1. J was trimmed by 1 base and V by 11 bases; bases with no gene match: 5. The CDR3 runs 13 residues. Germline V gives CDR1 WNHNN, CDR2 SYGVQD (reference sequence).

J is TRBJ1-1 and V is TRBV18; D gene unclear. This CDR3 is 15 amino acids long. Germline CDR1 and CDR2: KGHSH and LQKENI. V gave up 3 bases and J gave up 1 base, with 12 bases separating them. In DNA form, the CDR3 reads TGTGCCAGCTCACCTCCAGGCAGATCGAACACTGAAGCTTTCTTT. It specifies CASSPPGRSNTEAFF.

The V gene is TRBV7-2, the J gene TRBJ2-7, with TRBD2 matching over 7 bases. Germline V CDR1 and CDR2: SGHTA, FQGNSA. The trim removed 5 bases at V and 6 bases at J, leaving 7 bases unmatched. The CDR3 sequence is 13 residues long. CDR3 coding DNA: TGTGCCAGCAGCCAGATGGGGGGGTCCGAGCAGTACTTC. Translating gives CASSQMGGSEQYF.

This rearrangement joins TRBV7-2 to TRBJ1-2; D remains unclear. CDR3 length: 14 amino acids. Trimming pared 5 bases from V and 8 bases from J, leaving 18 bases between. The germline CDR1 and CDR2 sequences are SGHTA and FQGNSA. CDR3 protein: CASSPDGVVVGYTF. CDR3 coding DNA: TGTGCCAGCAGCCCGGACGGGGTGGTTGTGGGCTACACCTTC.

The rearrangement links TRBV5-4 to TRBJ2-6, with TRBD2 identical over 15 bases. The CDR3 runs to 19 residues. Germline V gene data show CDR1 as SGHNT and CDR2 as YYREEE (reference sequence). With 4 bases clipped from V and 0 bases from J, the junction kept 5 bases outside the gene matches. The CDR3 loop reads CASSRGLAGGSSGANVLTF. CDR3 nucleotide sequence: TGTGCCAGCAGCCGCGGACTAGCGGGGGGGAGCTCTGGGGCCAACGTCCTGACTTTC.

Here the CDR3 DNA reads TGTGCCAGCAGCCCAACCCTGAACCTCGACAGGGGGCAGGATGGCTACACCTTC. It yields the protein CASSPTLNLDRGQDGYTF. The chain employs TRBV5-4 and TRBJ1-2, with 10 bases that match TRBD1. Looked up from germline, CDR1 is SGHNT and CDR2 is YYREEE (reference sequence). J gave up 6 bases and V 4 bases, and 18 bases lay outside the gene matches. The CDR3 length is 18 residues. The complete variable domain, with remaining parts taken from reference TRBV5-4 and TRBJ1-2, reads ETGVTQSPTHLIKTRGQQVTLRCSSQSGHNTVSWYQQALGQGPQFIFQYYREEENGRGNFPPRFSGLQFPNYSSELNVNALELDDSALYLCASSPTLNLDRGQDGYTFGSGTRLTVV.

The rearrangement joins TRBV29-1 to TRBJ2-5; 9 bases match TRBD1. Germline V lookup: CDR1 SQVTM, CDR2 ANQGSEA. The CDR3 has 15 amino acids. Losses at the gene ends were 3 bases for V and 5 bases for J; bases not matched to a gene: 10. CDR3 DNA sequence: TGCAGCGTTGAGGGGGGGGACAGGGAAGCTGAGACCCAGTACTTC. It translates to CSVEGGDREAETQYF.

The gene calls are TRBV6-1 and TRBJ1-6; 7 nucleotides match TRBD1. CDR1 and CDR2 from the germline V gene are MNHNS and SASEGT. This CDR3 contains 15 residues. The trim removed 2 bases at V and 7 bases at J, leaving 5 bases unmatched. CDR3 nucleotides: TGTGCCAGCAGTGAAAGCGCAGGGGGAAATTCACCCCTCCACTTT. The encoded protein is CASSESAGGNSPLHF.

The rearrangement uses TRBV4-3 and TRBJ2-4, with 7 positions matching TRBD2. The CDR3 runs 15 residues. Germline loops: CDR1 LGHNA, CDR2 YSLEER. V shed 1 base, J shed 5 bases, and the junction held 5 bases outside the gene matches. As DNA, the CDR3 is TGCGCCAGCAGCCAAGGTCCAAGCGGGGAAAACATTCAGTACTTC. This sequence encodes CASSQGPSGENIQYF.

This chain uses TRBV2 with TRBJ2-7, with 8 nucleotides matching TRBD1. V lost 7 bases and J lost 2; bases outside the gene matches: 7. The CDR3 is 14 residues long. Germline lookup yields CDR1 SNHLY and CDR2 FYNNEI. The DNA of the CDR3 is TGTGCCAGCAAGGCGGACAGGGTAACCTACGAGCAGTACTTC. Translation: CASKADRVTYEQYF.

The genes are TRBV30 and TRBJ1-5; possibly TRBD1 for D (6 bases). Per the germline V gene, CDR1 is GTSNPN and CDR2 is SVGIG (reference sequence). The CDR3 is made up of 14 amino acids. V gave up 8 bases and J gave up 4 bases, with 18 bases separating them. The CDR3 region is CASRGPGVNQPQHF. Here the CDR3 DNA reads TGTGCCAGCCGTGGTCCAGGGGTAAATCAGCCCCAGCATTTT.

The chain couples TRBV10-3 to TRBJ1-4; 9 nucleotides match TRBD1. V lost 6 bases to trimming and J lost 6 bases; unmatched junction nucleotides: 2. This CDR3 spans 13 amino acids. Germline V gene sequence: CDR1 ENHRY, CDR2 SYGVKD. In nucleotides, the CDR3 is TGTGCCATCAGGGGACAGGGAGATGAAAAACTGTTTTTT. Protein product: CAIRGQGDEKLFF.

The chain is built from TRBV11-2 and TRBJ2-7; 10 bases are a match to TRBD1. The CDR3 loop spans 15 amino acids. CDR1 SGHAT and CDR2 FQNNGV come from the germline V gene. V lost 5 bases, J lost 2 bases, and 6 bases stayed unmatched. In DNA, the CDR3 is TGTGCCAGCAGCCCGGACAGGGGGGCGGCCTACGAGCAGTACTTC. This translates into CASSPDRGAAYEQYF.

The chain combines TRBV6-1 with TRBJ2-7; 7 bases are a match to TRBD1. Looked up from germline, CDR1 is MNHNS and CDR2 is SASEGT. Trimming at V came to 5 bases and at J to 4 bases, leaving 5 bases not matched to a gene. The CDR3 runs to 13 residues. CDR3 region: CASSTGEWYEQYF. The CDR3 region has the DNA TGTGCCAGCAGTACAGGGGAATGGTACGAGCAGTACTTC.

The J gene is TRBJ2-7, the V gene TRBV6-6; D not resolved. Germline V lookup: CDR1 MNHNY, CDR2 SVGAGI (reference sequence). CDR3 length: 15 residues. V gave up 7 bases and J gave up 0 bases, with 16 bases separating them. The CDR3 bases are TGTGCCAGCACCCTCGAGTCGGGTGCCTCCTACGAGCAGTACTTC. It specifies CASTLESGASYEQYF.

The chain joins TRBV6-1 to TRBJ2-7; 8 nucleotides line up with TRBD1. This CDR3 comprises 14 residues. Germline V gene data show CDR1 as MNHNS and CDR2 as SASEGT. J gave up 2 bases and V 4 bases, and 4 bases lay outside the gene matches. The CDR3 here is CASSVWTGTYEQYF. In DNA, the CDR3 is TGTGCCAGCAGTGTTTGGACAGGGACCTACGAGCAGTACTTC.

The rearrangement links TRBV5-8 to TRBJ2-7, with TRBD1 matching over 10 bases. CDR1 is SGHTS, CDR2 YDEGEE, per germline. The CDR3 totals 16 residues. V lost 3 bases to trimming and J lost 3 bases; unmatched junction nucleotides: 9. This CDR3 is CASSSPDRGRGYEQYF. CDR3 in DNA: TGTGCCAGCAGCTCACCTGACAGGGGGCGCGGCTACGAGCAGTACTTC.